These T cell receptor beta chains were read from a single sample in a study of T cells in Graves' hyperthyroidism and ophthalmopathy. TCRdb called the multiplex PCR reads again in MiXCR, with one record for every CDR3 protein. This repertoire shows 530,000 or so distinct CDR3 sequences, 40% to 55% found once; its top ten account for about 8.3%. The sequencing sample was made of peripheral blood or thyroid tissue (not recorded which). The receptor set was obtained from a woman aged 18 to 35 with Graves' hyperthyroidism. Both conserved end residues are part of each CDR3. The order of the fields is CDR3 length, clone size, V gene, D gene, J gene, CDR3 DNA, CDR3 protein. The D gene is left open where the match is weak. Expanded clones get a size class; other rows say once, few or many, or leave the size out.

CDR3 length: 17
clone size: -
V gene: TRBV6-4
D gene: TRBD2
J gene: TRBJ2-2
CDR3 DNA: TGTGCCAGCAGTCCCCTTAGCGGGACCCCGGGGATCGGGGAGCTGTTTTTT
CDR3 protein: CASSPLSGTPGIGELFF

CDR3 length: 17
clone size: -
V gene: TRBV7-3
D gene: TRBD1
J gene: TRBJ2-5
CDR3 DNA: TGTGCCAGCAGCTTAACGGCCGGGACAGGGGAGGAAGAGACCCAGTACTTC
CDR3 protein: CASSLTAGTGEEETQYF

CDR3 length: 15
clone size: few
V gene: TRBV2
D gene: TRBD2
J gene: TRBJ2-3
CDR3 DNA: TGTGCCAGCAGTGGGGGGACTACTAGCACAGATACGCAGTATTTT
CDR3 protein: CASSGGTTSTDTQYF

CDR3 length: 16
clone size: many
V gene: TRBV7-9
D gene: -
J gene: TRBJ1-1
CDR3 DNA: TGTGCCAGCAGCTTAAGGCGGGGGAGTAAAAACACTGAAGCTTTCTTT
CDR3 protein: CASSLRRGSKNTEAFF

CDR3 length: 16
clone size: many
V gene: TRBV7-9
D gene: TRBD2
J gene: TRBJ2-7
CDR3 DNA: TGTGCCAGCACAGGTATAGCGGGAGGCCCAACCTACGAGCAGTACTTC
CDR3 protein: CASTGIAGGPTYEQYF

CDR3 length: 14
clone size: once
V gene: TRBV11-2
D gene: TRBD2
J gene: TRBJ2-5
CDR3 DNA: TGTGCCAGCAGCCCAACTAGCGGGATGGAGACCCAGTACTTC
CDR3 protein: CASSPTSGMETQYF

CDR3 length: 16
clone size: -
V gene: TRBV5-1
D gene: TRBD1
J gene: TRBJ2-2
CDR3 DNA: TGCGCCAGCAGCCCGGAGGACAGGGGATACGGCGGGGAGCTGTTTTTT
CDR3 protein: CASSPEDRGYGGELFF

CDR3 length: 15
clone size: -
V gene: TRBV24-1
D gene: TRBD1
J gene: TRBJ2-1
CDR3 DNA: TGTGCCACCAGTCCCCGGGACAGGGACGACAATGAGCAGTTCTTC
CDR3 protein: CATSPRDRDDNEQFF

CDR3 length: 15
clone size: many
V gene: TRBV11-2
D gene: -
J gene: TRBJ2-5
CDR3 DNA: TGTGCCAGCAGCTTAGGAGGACAGTCTCGAGAGACCCAGTACTTC
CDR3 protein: CASSLGGQSRETQYF

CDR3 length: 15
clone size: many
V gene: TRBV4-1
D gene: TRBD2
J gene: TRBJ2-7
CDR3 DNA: TGCGCCAGCAGCCAAGAACCAGCGGGAGATCGGGAGCAGTACTTC
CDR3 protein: CASSQEPAGDREQYF

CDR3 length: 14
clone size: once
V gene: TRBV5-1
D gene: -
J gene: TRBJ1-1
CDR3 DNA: TGCGCCAGCAGCTTTGAAGGTTTGAACACTGCAGCTTTCTTT
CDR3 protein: CASSFEGLNTAAFF

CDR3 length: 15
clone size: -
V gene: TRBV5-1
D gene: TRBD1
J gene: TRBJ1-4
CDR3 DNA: TGCGCCGGCAGCACGCAGGGGGCGGTCGATGAAAAACTGTTTTTT
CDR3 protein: CAGSTQGAVDEKLFF

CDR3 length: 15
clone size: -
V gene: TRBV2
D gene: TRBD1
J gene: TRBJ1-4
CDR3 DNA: TGTGCCAGCAGCCAAGCGGGACAGGGAGGTGAAAAACTGTTTTTT
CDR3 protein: CASSQAGQGGEKLFF

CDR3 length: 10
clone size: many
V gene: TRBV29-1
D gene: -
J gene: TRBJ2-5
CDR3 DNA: TGCAGCGTTGAAATTGGGACCCAGTACTTC
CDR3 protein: CSVEIGTQYF

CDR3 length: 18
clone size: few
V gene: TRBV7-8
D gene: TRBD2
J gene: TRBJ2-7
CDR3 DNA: TGTGCCAGCAGCCAAGAGTCCACCAGACCTCGGGGGGTGTACGAGCAGTACTTC
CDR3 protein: CASSQESTRPRGVYEQYF

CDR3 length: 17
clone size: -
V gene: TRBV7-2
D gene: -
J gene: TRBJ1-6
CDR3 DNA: TGTGCCAGCAGCTTAAAGGGGGGCCGAGAGGTGTATTCACCCCTCCACTTT
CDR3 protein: CASSLKGGREVYSPLHF

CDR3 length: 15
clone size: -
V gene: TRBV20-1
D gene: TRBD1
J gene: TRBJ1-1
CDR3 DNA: TGCAGTGCTAGTTTAGGGACAGGGGTTAACACTGAAGCTTTCTTT
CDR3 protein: CSASLGTGVNTEAFF

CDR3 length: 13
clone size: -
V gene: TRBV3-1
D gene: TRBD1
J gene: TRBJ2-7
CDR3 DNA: TGTGCCAGCAGCCGAGGACAGGGGGTAGCAGTCTACTTC
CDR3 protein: CASSRGQGVAVYF

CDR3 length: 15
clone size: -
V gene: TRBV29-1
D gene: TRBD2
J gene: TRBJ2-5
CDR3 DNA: TGCAGCGTTGAAGGACTAGCGGGATTCTACGAGACCCAGTACTTC
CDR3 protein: CSVEGLAGFYETQYF

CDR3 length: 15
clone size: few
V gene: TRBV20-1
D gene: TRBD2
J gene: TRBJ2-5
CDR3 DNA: TGCAGTGCTAGAGGTCTAGCGGGTTCCACAGATACGCAGTACTTC
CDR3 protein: CSARGLAGSTDTQYF

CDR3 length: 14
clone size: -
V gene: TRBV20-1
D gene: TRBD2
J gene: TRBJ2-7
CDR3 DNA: TGCAGTACTAGAGGAGAGGCGGGAGAATCCGAGCAGTACTTC
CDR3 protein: CSTRGEAGESEQYF

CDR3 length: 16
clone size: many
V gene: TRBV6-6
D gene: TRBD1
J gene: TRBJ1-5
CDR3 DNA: TGTGCCAGCAGTTACTCCCCGGGACAGAGCAATCAGCCCCAGCATTTT
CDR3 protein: CASSYSPGQSNQPQHF

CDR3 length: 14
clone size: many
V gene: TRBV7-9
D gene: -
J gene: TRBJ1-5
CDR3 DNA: TGTGCCAGCAGCTCCGATTCTAATTTTCAGCCCCAGCATTTT
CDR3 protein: CASSSDSNFQPQHF

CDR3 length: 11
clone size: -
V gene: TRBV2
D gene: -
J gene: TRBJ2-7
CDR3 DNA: TGTGCCGGATCGAGGGGATACGAGCAGTACTTC
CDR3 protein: CAGSRGYEQYF

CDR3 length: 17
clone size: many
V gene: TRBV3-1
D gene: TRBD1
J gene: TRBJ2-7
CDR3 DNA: TGTGCCAGCAGCCAAGGATTGGGGACAGGGGGCAGGTACGAGCAGTACTTC
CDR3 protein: CASSQGLGTGGRYEQYF

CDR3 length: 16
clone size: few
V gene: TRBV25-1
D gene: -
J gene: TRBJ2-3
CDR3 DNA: TGTGCCAGCAGTGAATATAGCGCGGGACTCACAGATACGCAGTATTTT
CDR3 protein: CASSEYSAGLTDTQYF

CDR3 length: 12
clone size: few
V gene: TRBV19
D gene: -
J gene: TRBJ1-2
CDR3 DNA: TGTGCCAGTGGGGACCCCGGGGGAGGCTACACCTTC
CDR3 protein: CASGDPGGGYTF

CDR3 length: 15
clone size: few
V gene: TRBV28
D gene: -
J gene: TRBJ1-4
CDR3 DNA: TGTGCCAGCAGTTTATTGAGGGGCTCTAATGAAAAACTGTTTTTT
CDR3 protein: CASSLLRGSNEKLFF

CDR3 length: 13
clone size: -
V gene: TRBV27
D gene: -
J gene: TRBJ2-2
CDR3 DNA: TGTGCCAGTCAGAATGGAGGCACCGGGGAGCTGTTTTTT
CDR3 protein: CASQNGGTGELFF

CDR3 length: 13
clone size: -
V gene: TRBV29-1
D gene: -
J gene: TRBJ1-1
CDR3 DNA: TGCAGCGTTGAAGAGGACCTGAACACTGAAGCTTTCTTT
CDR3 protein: CSVEEDLNTEAFF

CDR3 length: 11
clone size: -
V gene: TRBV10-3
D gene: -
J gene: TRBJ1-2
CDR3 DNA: TGTGCCAGCCCCCTGAACTATGGCTACACCTTC
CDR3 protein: CASPLNYGYTF

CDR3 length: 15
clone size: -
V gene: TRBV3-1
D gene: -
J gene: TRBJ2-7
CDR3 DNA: TGTGCCAGCAGCCAAGAACCGGAGGGCGGCAGAGAGCAGTACTTC
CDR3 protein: CASSQEPEGGREQYF

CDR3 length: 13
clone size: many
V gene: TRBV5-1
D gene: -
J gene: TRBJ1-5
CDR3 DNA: TGCGCCAGCAGCTTGGGGGGAGGCCAGCCCCAGCATTTT
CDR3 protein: CASSLGGGQPQHF

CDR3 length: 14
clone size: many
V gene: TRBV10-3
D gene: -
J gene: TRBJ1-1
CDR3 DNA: TGTGCCATCGGAAGCACGACAGGGAACACTGAAGCTTTCTTT
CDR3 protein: CAIGSTTGNTEAFF

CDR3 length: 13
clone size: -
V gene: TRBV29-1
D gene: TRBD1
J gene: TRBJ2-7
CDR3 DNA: TGCAGCTCCAGACCACAGGGGAGATACGAGCAGTACTTC
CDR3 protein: CSSRPQGRYEQYF

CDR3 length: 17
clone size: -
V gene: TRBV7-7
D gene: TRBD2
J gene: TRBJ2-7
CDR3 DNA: TGTGCCAGCAGCCCGGGGGATAGCGGGGTGAGCTCCTACGAGCAGTACTTC
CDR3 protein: CASSPGDSGVSSYEQYF

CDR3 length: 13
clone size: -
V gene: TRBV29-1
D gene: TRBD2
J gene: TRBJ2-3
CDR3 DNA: TGCAGCGTTGAAACGGGAGGGCCTGATACGCAGTATTTT
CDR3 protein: CSVETGGPDTQYF

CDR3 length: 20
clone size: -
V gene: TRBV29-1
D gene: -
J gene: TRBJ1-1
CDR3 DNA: -
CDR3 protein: CSVEGTDYGYTFGSGTEAFF

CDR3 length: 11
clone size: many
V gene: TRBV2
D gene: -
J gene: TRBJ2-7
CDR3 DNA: TGTGCCATCGAGAACTCCTACGAGCAGTACTTC
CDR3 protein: CAIENSYEQYF

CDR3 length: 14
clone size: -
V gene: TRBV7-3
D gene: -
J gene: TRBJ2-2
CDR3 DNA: TGTGCCAGCAGCTTGACGGGAGCCTACAATGAGCAGTTTTTT
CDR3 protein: CASSLTGAYNEQFF

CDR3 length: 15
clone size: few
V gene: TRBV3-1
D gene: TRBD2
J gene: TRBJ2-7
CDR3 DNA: TGTGCCAGCAGCCACGCGACTAGCGGTTCCTACGAGCAGTACTTC
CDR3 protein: CASSHATSGSYEQYF

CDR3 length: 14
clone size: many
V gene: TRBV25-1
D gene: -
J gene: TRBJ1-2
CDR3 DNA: TGTGCCAGCAGTGAATTTCGGGTACGGGGTGGCTACACCTTC
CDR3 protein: CASSEFRVRGGYTF

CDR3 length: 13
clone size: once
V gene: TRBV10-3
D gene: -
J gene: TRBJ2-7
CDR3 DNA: TGTGCCATCAGTGCTAGACCCTCCTACGAGCAGTACTTC
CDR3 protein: CAISARPSYEQYF

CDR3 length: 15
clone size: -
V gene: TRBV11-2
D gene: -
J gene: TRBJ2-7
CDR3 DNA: TGTGCCAGCAGCTTAGATGGGTTTGTACAGTACGAGCAGTACTTC
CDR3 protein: CASSLDGFVQYEQYF

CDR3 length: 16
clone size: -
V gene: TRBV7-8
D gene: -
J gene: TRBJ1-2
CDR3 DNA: TGTGCCAGCAGCCTATACGAACGGGATTCTAACTATGGCTACACCTTC
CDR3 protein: CASSLYERDSNYGYTF